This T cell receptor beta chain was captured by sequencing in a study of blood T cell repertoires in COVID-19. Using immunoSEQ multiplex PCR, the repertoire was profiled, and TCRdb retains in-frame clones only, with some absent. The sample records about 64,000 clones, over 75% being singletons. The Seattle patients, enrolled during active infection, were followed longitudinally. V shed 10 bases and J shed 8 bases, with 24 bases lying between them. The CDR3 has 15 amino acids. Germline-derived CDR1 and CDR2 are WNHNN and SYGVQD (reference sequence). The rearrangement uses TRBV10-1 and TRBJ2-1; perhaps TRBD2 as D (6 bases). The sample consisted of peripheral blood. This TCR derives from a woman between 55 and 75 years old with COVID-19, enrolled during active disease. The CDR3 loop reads CATTTGSLEGHEQFF. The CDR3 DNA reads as TGCGCCACCACGACCGGGAGCCTAGAAGGCCATGAGCAGTTCTTC.